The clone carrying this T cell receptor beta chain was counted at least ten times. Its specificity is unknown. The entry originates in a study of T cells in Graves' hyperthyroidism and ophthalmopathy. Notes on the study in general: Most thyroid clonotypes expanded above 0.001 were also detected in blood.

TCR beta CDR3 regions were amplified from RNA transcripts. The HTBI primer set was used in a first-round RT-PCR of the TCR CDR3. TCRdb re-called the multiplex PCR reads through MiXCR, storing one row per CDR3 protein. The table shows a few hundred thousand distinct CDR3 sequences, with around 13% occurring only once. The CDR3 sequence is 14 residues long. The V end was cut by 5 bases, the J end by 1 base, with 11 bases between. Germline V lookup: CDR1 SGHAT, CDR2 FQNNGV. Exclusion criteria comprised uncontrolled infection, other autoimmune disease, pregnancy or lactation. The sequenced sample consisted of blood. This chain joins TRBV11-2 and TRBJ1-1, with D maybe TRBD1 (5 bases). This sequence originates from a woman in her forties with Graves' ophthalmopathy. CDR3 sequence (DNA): TGTGCCAGCAGCCCCGGACACGCGAACACTGAAGCTTTCTTT. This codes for CASSPGHANTEAFF.